This TCR beta chain was obtained from a study of cytomegalovirus exposure and HLA in healthy donors. Overall study results and limits: Later on, analysis showed that most CMV-associated TCR beta chains appeared to be HLA-restricted.

PCR primers comprised 60 Vbeta and 13 Jbeta primers. Authors' data handling: As a later analysis found, there were roughly 80 million unique TCR beta chains, of which around 9.9 million were shared. Sequenced by immunoSEQ multiplex PCR; TCRdb stores in-frame clones only, minus some. The V and J calls and clone size come from that table; D and trimming were worked out from the DNA. The table has around 120,000 clones, more than 60% seen once. The ends lost 3 bases at V and 4 bases at J; junction bases unmatched: 10. The CDR3 is 18 residues long. Per the germline V gene, CDR1 is LGHNA and CDR2 is YNFKEQ. On this clone itself: Its matching antigen is unknown.

Sequenced: PBMCs. The origin of this receptor is a woman in her thirties or forties in good health and CMV-seropositive. The V call is TRBV4-2, the J call TRBJ2-7, with TRBD2 matching 15 bases. The CDR3 DNA reads as TGTGCCAGCAGCCAGGAGGGACTAGCGGGAGGTTCTGTATACGAGCAGTACTTC. Encoded protein: CASSQEGLAGGSVYEQYF.